This passage covers 20 T cell receptor beta chains from one sample sequenced in a study of T cell repertoires in cytomegalovirus infection. One entry per CDR3 protein results from TCRdb running MiXCR on the reads. This sample has under 120,000 distinct CDR3 sequences, with roughly two fifths found just once. These receptors' antigens are unknown. The material sequenced was CD8+ T cells from cultured PBMCs, taken from culture after CMV antigen stimulation. The receptors were sampled from a human donor in good health (CMV status not recorded). Some clones in this sample may be carry-over from other donors' samples.

This clonotype was found a few times. This chain connects TRBV25-1 to TRBJ1-1; no clear D. The CDR3 extends over 13 amino acids. The germline V and J ends were trimmed by 3 bases and 3 bases, with 8 bases remaining between them. The germline gives CDR1 MGHDK, CDR2 SYGVNS. The CDR3 nucleotides are TGTGCCAGCAGTGACGGGGTGGACACTGAAGCTTTCTTT. Its protein product is CASSDGVDTEAFF.

The V gene is TRBV6-6, the J gene TRBJ2-5, with TRBD2 identical over 8 bases. Germline CDR1 is MNHNY and CDR2 is SVGAGI (reference sequence). V was pared by 2 bases and J by 5 bases, with 13 bases of the junction left unmatched. The CDR3 has 17 amino acids. The CDR3 sequence is CASSYPPRGGLGETQYF. The CDR3 DNA follows: TGTGCCAGCAGTTACCCCCCCCGGGGGGGCCTTGGGGAGACCCAGTACTTC.

In the case of this clonotype: It may be a read error: a sequence one base away is much more abundant. The chain couples TRBV4-1 to TRBJ1-1; 7 bases line up with TRBD1. Germline-derived CDR1 and CDR2 are MGHRA and YSYEKL. The CDR3 loop spans 12 amino acids. The DNA of the CDR3 is TGCACCAGCAGCCAGGGGACAGCTGAAGCTTTCTTT. Translated, it gives CTSSQGTAEAFF.

This clonotype has at least ten counts. The genes are TRBV7-2 and TRBJ2-1; the D gene is possibly TRBD1 (5 bases). CDR1 is SGHTA and CDR2 is FQGNSA in the germline V gene. This CDR3 is built from 14 residues. V lost 5 bases to trimming and J lost 6 bases, with 14 bases between them. In nucleotides, the CDR3 is TGTGCCAGCAGCCCCGCCAGGGTTCGCAATGAGCAGTTCTTC. Protein: CASSPARVRNEQFF. Full variable domain (remainder filled in from reference TRBV7-2 and TRBJ2-1): GAGVSQSPSNKVTEKGKDVELRCDPISGHTALYWYRQSLGQGLEFLIYFQGNSAPDKSGLPSDRFSAERTGGSVSTLTIQRTQQEDSAVYLCASSPARVRNEQFFGPGTRLTVL.

This chain uses TRBV7-9 with TRBJ1-4; tentatively, D is TRBD1 (6 bases). Germline values: CDR1 SEHNR, CDR2 FQNEAQ (reference sequence). Trimming left V 5 bases short and J 5 bases short, with 12 bases between. The CDR3 consists of 14 residues. The CDR3 spells CASSPTGLNEKLFF. The CDR3 nucleotides read TGTGCCAGCAGCCCCACAGGGTTGAATGAAAAACTGTTTTTT.

The chain employs TRBV20-1 and TRBJ1-5; TRBD1 matches 8 bases. The CDR3 sequence is 16 residues long. The J segment lost 3 bases and the V segment lost 3 bases, leaving 10 bases of the junction unmatched. The germline CDR1 and CDR2 sequences are DFQATT and SNEGSKA (reference sequence). The DNA of the CDR3 is TGCAGTGCTAGGGACAGGGATTATGGGCTCAATCAGCCCCAGCATTTT. Encoded protein: CSARDRDYGLNQPQHF.

The CDR3 sequence: CASSTTPYNEQFF. The CDR3 region has the DNA TGTGCCAGTAGTACAACTCCGTACAATGAGCAGTTCTTC. The rearrangement joins TRBV19 to TRBJ2-1; the D is unclear. Per the germline V gene, CDR1 is LNHDA and CDR2 is SQIVND (reference sequence). V was cut by 4 bases and J by 4 bases, with 8 bases left in between. This CDR3 has 13 residues.

This clonotype was counted between two and nine times. V gene TRBV27 combines with J gene TRBJ2-2, with a possible D match to TRBD2 (5 bases). CDR3 size: 14 residues. The ends were cut back, 2 bases at V and 6 bases at J, with 10 bases in the middle. Per the germline V gene, CDR1 is MNHEY and CDR2 is SMNVEV (reference sequence). CDR3 nucleotide sequence: TGTGCCAGCAGTTTAGGGCTAGCTTCCGGGGAGCTGTTTTTT. The encoded protein is CASSLGLASGELFF.

This chain connects TRBV18 to TRBJ2-7; 9 bases match TRBD2. The CDR3 consists of 14 residues. The V and J ends lost 3 bases and 2 bases, in that order; junction bases with no gene match: 2. Germline CDR1 reads KGHSH; CDR2 reads LQKENI. DNA of the CDR3: TGTGCCAGCTCACCGCGGGGGGGCCCCTACGAGCAGTACTTC. Translating gives CASSPRGGPYEQYF.

CDR3 amino acids: CASSMPGLANGELFF. The CDR3 DNA reads as TGTGCCAGTAGTATGCCCGGACTAGCTAACGGGGAGCTGTTTTTT. The gene calls are TRBV19 and TRBJ2-2; 8 bases line up with TRBD2. Looked up from germline, CDR1 is LNHDA and CDR2 is SQIVND (reference sequence). There are 15 residues in the CDR3. J was trimmed by 7 bases and V by 3 bases; bases with no gene match: 7.

This clonotype was recorded a few times. The chain combines TRBV7-8 with TRBJ1-1; TRBD1 might be the D (5 bases). Trimming stripped 1 base from V and 3 bases from J, with 21 bases between. This CDR3 has 18 amino acids. The V gene's germline CDR1 is SGHVS and CDR2 FQNEAQ. CDR3 sequence: CASSLEPPGRVWDTEAFF. The CDR3 bases are TGTGCCAGCAGCTTAGAACCGCCAGGCAGGGTTTGGGACACTGAAGCTTTCTTT. The full variable domain, in which reference TRBV7-8 and TRBJ1-1 provide the parts outside the CDR3, is GAGVSQSPRYKVAKRGQDVALRCDPISGHVSLFWYQQALGQGPEFLTYFQNEAQLDKSGLPSDRFFAERPEGSVSTLKIQRTQQEDSAVYLCASSLEPPGRVWDTEAFFGQGTRLTVV.

Comment on this clonotype: Since no conserved phenylalanine or tryptophan closes the CDR3, a read error is the likely cause. It is unclear where the CDR3 begins or ends on the DNA, so no DNA is shown, and the CDR3 is as TCRdb lists it. V usage is TRBV12-3 or TRBV12-4 and J usage is TRBJ2-7; the table assigns TRBD1, which was not confirmed against the DNA. The CDR3 is 11 residues long, counting both termini. This chain's CDR3 is CVSSLGQRGPL.

This clonotype came up a few times. Sequence at one end of the junction differs from germline and may be a read error. This chain links TRBV10-3 with TRBJ2-7; 8 nucleotides align to TRBD2. The CDR3 contains 17 residues. CDR1 and CDR2 (germline): ENHRY, SYGVKD. The CDR3 region is CAISGDSGVPHSYEQYF. The DNA for the CDR3 is TGTGCCATCTCCGGGGATAGCGGGGTCCCTCACTCCTACGAGCAGTACTTT.

In this sample, this clonotype turned up many times. The genes are TRBV2 and TRBJ2-2; the match to TRBD2 covers 10 bases. This CDR3 contains 14 residues. Germline V gene lookup returns CDR1 SNHLY and CDR2 FYNNEI. V shed 6 bases, J shed 7 bases, and the junction held 5 bases outside the gene matches. CDR3 in DNA: TGTGCCAGCAGGGGACTAGCGACGGTCGGGGAGCTGTTTTTT. It is translated as CASRGLATVGELFF.

The chain employs TRBV11-3 and TRBJ2-1; D gene unclear. The CDR3 totals 13 residues. From germline, CDR1 is SGHNT and CDR2 YENEEA. With 3 bases removed from V and 3 bases from J, the gap between germline ends came to 6 bases. CDR3 residues: CASSFNNYNEQFF. Here the CDR3 DNA reads TGTGCCAGCAGCTTCAACAACTACAATGAGCAGTTCTTC.

V and J are TRBV5-1 and TRBJ1-1, with D perhaps matching TRBD1 (6 bases). Germline V CDR1 and CDR2: SGHRS, YFSETQ. V was cut by 0 bases and J by 1 base, with 13 bases left in between. There are 16 residues in the CDR3. The CDR3 DNA is TGCGCCAGCAGCTTGGCGGGGGGGGCGGGGAACACTGAAGCTTTCTTT. It is translated as CASSLAGGAGNTEAFF.

This clonotype was recorded a few times. This chain uses TRBV7-9 with TRBJ1-2; no clear D gene. CDR1 SEHNR and CDR2 FQNEAQ come from the germline V gene (reference sequence). The CDR3 length is 14 residues. Between the trimmed V and J ends, which lost 4 bases and 4 bases, there was a span of 13 bases. CDR3 in amino acids: CASSSGDLTYGYTF. CDR3 DNA sequence: TGTGCCAGCAGCTCCGGAGACCTAACCTATGGCTACACCTTC.

The CDR3 nucleotides are TGCGCCAGCAGCCCAACAGGAGATCAGAACACTGAAGCTTTCTTT. Translating it yields CASSPTGDQNTEAFF. The chain joins TRBV5-1 to TRBJ1-1, with a tentative D call TRBD1 (5 bases). Between the trimmed V and J ends, which lost 4 bases and 1 base, there was a span of 14 bases. In germline, CDR1 is SGHRS, CDR2 YFSETQ. The CDR3 has 15 residues.

This rearrangement joins TRBV11-3 to TRBJ2-3, with 8 bases matching TRBD2. V lost 5 bases, J lost 6 bases, and 10 bases stayed unmatched. Germline loops: CDR1 SGHNT, CDR2 YENEEA. The CDR3 is 15 amino acids. The CDR3 DNA reads TGTGCCAGCAGCCCGTTCGGGGGGGTTGCTGATACGCAGTATTTT. This translates into CASSPFGGVADTQYF.

CDR3 region: CASSRGAPLDTEAFF. As DNA, the CDR3 is TGTGCCAGTAGTCGCGGGGCTCCCCTCGACACTGAAGCTTTCTTT. The chain links TRBV19 to TRBJ1-1, with D possibly matching TRBD1 (5 bases). The CDR3 extends over 15 amino acids. Germline CDR1 is LNHDA and CDR2 is SQIVND (reference sequence). V was pared by 5 bases and J by 3 bases, with 16 bases between.